What follows is one T cell receptor (beta chain) and its context. This clonotype was detected only a few times. What antigen it recognizes has not been identified. No clone much larger than this one lies a single base away; base qualities are absent. Library method: PCR. DNA from cultured CD4+ T cells underwent TCR sequencing with the Oncomine TCR Beta short-read assay at the Johns Hopkins FTIC core. The QIAamp micro DNA kit was used to extract genomic DNA from the cultured CD4+ T cells. Oncomine TCR Beta libraries made from cultured CD4+ T cells were pooled using unique dual indexes and sequenced on an Illumina iSeq 100. For the original study's pipeline: Non-productive sequences were removed, and CDR3s that did not start with C, did not end with F or W, or were shorter than 7 amino acids were discarded. Antigen-specific clonotypes were identified using the MANAFEST web application through comparison of peptide-stimulated wells with reference and other culture wells. An FDR below 0.05, an odds ratio above 5, and a productive frequency above 0.1% in at least two of three replicate wells were required for clones to be considered positive. Clonotypes that were significantly expanded in both SARS-CoV-2 spike wells and at least one common cold coronavirus spike condition were defined as cross-reactive. CDR3 homology was assessed with Levenshtein distances (stringdist) and unrooted phylogenetic trees (ape) in R version 3.6.1. The public sequencing data were trimmed at Q25 with fastp and processed into clonotypes with MiXCR by TCRdb, which kept only in-frame beta chains. Each entry is one CDR3 protein sequence, shown with its most common DNA and genes. Clone size and V and J calls follow TCRdb, not the original study. The sample yields some 16,000 distinct CDR3 sequences; under 40% were counted once. Just over 14% of the sample lies in the top ten.

This entry is derived from a study of vaccination and CD4 T cells after COVID-19 (dated by TCRdb to between 2021 and 2024). About the study as a whole: Every convalescent patient had a positive nasal swab PCR test for SARS-CoV-2, with mild disease in several patients and severe disease in one. Participants received two doses of either the Pfizer-BioNTech BNT162b2 vaccine (n=8) or the Moderna mRNA-1273 vaccine (n=2). Culture stimuli were overlapping spike peptide pools from SARS-CoV-2 and from the common cold coronaviruses HCoV-NL63, HCoV-OC43 and HCoV-229E. In 10 COVID-19 convalescent patients and a few infection-naive healthy vaccine recipients, researchers compared the spike-specific CD4+ TCR repertoire from before mRNA vaccination with the repertoire from after. The convalescent cohort comprised six males and four females, including two Hispanic individuals, seven Caucasians, two Asians and one multiracial person. Control cultures received a CEFX viral epitope pool as the positive control, an HIV-1 Nef peptide pool as the negative control, or no peptide. Post-COVID blood samples from convalescent patients were collected a median of 101 days after diagnosis, with a range of 35 to 161 days. The time from the second vaccine dose to post-vaccine blood sampling had a median of roughly 70 days and ranged from roughly 13 to 241 days.

Taken with the paper, the label for treatment or condition translates to: approximately 10-day PBMC culture with coronavirus spike peptide pools or control peptides (ViraFEST assay). The ViraFEST assay, used in the study, expanded antigen-specific T cells with peptide pools and then identified the expanded clonotypes through TCR sequencing. The positive SARS-CoV-2 PCR tests of the convalescent patients were dated from March to December 2020, before the Alpha, Beta and Delta variants emerged in the United States. PBMCs were cultured at around 2 million per well in IMDM supplemented with approximately 5% human AB serum and 9 to 10 IU/ml IL-2, with about 10 ug/ml peptide pools added. On days 3 and 7, half of the culture medium was replaced with fresh IL-2-containing medium. Once the cells had been in culture for around nine days, the EasySep CD4+ T cell isolation kit was used to isolate CD4+ T cells by negative selection. PBMCs were separated from whole blood using Ficoll-Paque Plus gradient centrifugation and then either used fresh or cryopreserved at -140C. Each culture condition was generally run in triplicate wells.

The study at large found these results: An increase in the median number of SARS-CoV-2-reactive clonotypes from approximately 20 after infection to roughly 38 after vaccination was observed, but the change was not found to be significant. Only a relatively small number of convalescent patients were included in the study, and early timepoints following natural infection were not analyzed. In convalescent patients, a median about 86% of post-vaccine SARS-CoV-2-reactive clones were detected only after vaccination, and vaccine-specific priming was suggested by this finding. Of the vaccine-specific clones found in convalescent patients, nearly all (304 of 307) were mono-reactive for SARS-CoV-2 spike instead of being cross-reactive with common cold coronaviruses.

What was sequenced was cultured CD4+ T cells from blood. The TCR was taken from a human donor with COVID-19.

The CDR3: CASSLQPPDTEAFF. The base sequence is TGTGCCAGCAGCTTACAGCCCCCCGACACTGAAGCTTTCTTT. The chain is made from TRBV7-9 and TRBJ1-1; the D gene identity is not certain. CDR1 and CDR2, looked up from the germline V gene (reference sequence), are SEHNR and FQNEAQ. The CDR3 measures 14 amino acids from cysteine to phenylalanine. The retained sequence is limited to the CDR3, 42 bases, with the frame set at the first base. The germline ends are 10 bases apart after V is trimmed by 2 bases and J by 3 bases.